These 21 T cell receptor beta chains were sequenced from one sample in a study of cytomegalovirus exposure and HLA in healthy donors (dated by TCRdb to 2017 to 2019). The library was made by the immunoSEQ multiplex PCR assay. TCRdb took this table from immuneACCESS and kept in-frame rearrangements with V and J called. Such tables lack part of the clones; where checked against another copy, unresolved V genes explain under half of the gap, and the rest is unexplained. The sample table records about 90,000 clones; roughly 84% of these occur just once. About 12% of the sample is taken by the ten largest. The source material was PBMCs. The receptors were sampled from a woman aged 18-30 years in good health and CMV-seropositive.

This chain connects TRBV23-1 to TRBJ1-5; TRBD1 matches 7 bases. TRBV23-1 is reported as an ORF; its role is uncertain. Germline trimming cut 3 bases from V and 0 bases from J; bases unmatched to any gene: 8. CDR3 length equals 17 residues. The DNA of the CDR3 is TGCGCCAGCAGTCAGGAACAGGGGCCATATAGCAATCAGCCCCAGCATTTT. Protein sequence: CASSQEQGPYSNQPQHF.

The J gene is TRBJ1-4, the V gene TRBV2, with D uncertain. The CDR3 covers 15 residues. V dropped 6 bases and J dropped 2 bases, with 13 bases sitting between them. Germline V gives CDR1 SNHLY, CDR2 FYNNEI. CDR3 nucleotides: TGTGCCAGCAGAAGAGAGGGAGCCACTAATGAAAAACTGTTTTTT. As protein: CASRREGATNEKLFF.

The J gene is TRBJ1-1, the V gene TRBV6-1, with D unclear. Germline loops: CDR1 MNHNS, CDR2 SASEGT. The CDR3 runs to 14 residues. V was shortened by 6 bases and J by 1 base, with 12 bases between the two germline ends. In nucleotides, the CDR3 is TGTGCCAGCAGCGTGAGTATCGGGAACACTGAAGCTTTCTTT. Protein product: CASSVSIGNTEAFF.

This sequence joins TRBV11-2 and TRBJ2-7, with 7 bases that match TRBD1. Germline V gene sequence: CDR1 SGHAT, CDR2 FQNNGV. This CDR3 is built from 11 residues. V lost 1 base, J lost 12 bases, and 3 bases stayed unmatched. The CDR3 loop reads CASSLGGTAYF. Written as DNA, the CDR3 is TGTGCCAGCAGCTTAGGGGGGACAGCGTACTTC.

This rearrangement joins TRBV6-1 to TRBJ2-5; unclear D gene. Trimming removed 6 bases from V and 5 bases from J, with 10 bases in between. The CDR3 covers 12 residues. Germline lookup yields CDR1 MNHNS and CDR2 SASEGT. The CDR3 nucleotides read TGTGCCAGCAGCCAACACGTTGAGACCCAGTACTTC. It translates to CASSQHVETQYF.

The chain links TRBV11-2 to TRBJ1-2; D remains ambiguous. V was cut by 1 base and J by 5 bases, with 8 bases left in between. CDR3 length equals 13 residues. CDR1 and CDR2 from the germline V gene are SGHAT and FQNNGV. The chain's CDR3 is CASSLVRRYGYTF. The CDR3 DNA follows: TGTGCCAGCAGCTTAGTTCGGAGATATGGCTACACCTTC.

The chain employs TRBV6-5 and TRBJ1-2; 9 bases are shared with TRBD1. The junction had 6 bases not matched to a gene; V was cut back by 2 bases and J by 5 bases. CDR3 length: 15 amino acids. Germline values: CDR1 MNHEY, CDR2 SVGAGI. CDR3 DNA: TGTGCCAGCAGTTACGCATTAGGACAGGGGTATGGCTACACCTTC. This sequence encodes CASSYALGQGYGYTF.

CDR3 sequence: CASSQQSPTNEKLFF. As DNA, the CDR3 is TGTGCCAGCAGTCAACAGTCACCAACTAATGAAAAACTGTTTTTT. The rearrangement joins TRBV6-5 to TRBJ1-4, with unresolved D. CDR1 MNHEY and CDR2 SVGAGI come from the germline V gene. Trimming removed 5 bases at V and 0 bases at J, with 10 bases between. The CDR3 is 15 residues long.

The chain has TRBV6-5 and TRBJ1-2; no reliable D call. V was pared by 5 bases and J by 5 bases, with 15 bases between. The CDR3 is made up of 14 amino acids. Germline V gives CDR1 MNHEY, CDR2 SVGAGI. The CDR3 sequence is CASSPGVQVYGYTF. The CDR3 nucleotides read TGTGCCAGCAGTCCCGGGGTACAAGTATATGGCTACACCTTC.

The V call is TRBV5-1, the J call TRBJ1-2; no firm D call. The CDR3 sequence is 14 residues long. Trimming left V 0 bases short and J 5 bases short, with 11 bases between. Germline V gene sequence: CDR1 SGHRS, CDR2 YFSETQ. This chain's CDR3 is CASSLDAELYGYTF. The CDR3 DNA follows: TGCGCCAGCAGCTTGGATGCGGAATTATATGGCTACACCTTC.

The rearrangement joins TRBV5-6 to TRBJ2-7; possible D gene TRBD1, 7 bases. CDR1 and CDR2 from the germline V gene are SGHDT and YYEEEE. The CDR3 sequence is 17 residues long. Trimming took 4 bases from V and 0 from J, leaving 20 bases between them. CDR3 loop: CASSPDPGGMASYEQYF. CDR3 sequence (DNA): TGTGCCAGCAGCCCGGACCCAGGGGGGATGGCCTCCTACGAGCAGTACTTC.

CDR3 nucleotide sequence: TGTGCCAGCAGTGCGGCGGGGCCCTACAATGAGCAGTTCTTC. Translating gives CASSAAGPYNEQFF. The gene calls are TRBV6-1 and TRBJ2-1, with TRBD2 as a possible D gene (6 bases). Germline V lookup: CDR1 MNHNS, CDR2 SASEGT. The CDR3 consists of 14 residues. Trimming shortened V by 4 bases and J by 2 bases, and 9 bases separated the two germline ends.

This clone was seen a few times. The gene calls are TRBV28 and TRBJ1-2; D is unclear. CDR1 and CDR2 from the germline V gene are MDHEN and SYDVKM. With 6 bases removed from V and 4 bases from J, the gap between germline ends came to 6 bases. CDR3 length: 11 residues. The CDR3 loop is CASSTVYGYTF. In DNA form, the CDR3 reads TGTGCCAGCAGCACGGTCTATGGCTACACCTTC.

The gene calls are TRBV6-5 and TRBJ2-1; 11 bases line up with TRBD2. V lost 2 bases to trimming and J lost 9 bases; unmatched junction nucleotides: 6. CDR1 is MNHEY, CDR2 SVGAGI, per germline. The CDR3 loop spans 15 amino acids. In DNA form, the CDR3 reads TGTGCCAGCAGTTACCTTAGCGGGGGGGCGGGTGAGCAGTTCTTC. Translation gives CASSYLSGGAGEQFF.

This clone was seen ten or more times. V and J are TRBV6-4 and TRBJ2-1; a weak D match, TRBD2 (5 bases). V lost 3 bases to trimming and J lost 12 bases, with 9 bases between them. The CDR3 has 11 residues. Germline V lookup: CDR1 MRHNA, CDR2 SNTAGT. CDR3: CASSERAGQFF. Written as DNA, the CDR3 is TGTGCCAGCAGTGAGAGGGCCGGGCAGTTCTTC.

The chain links TRBV29-1 to TRBJ1-2; TRBD1 matches at 7 bases. V gave up 7 bases and J gave up 0 bases; unmatched junction bases: 5. This CDR3 has 13 amino acids. The germline gives CDR1 SQVTM, CDR2 ANQGSEA. The CDR3 protein is CSAEGQTNYGYTF. The DNA for the CDR3 is TGCAGCGCCGAGGGACAGACTAACTATGGCTACACCTTC.

The rearrangement joins TRBV4-1 to TRBJ2-1, with D possibly TRBD1 on 6 matching bases. The CDR3 is 16 residues long. Germline V gene sequence: CDR1 MGHRA, CDR2 YSYEKL. The V gene lost 5 bases and the J gene lost 2 bases, with 16 bases spanning the gap. The CDR3 reads CASSRESGQTYNEQFF. The DNA of the CDR3 is TGCGCCAGCAGCAGAGAATCCGGACAGACCTACAATGAGCAGTTCTTC.

The V call is TRBV11-3, the J call TRBJ1-1; D not certain. Germline lookup yields CDR1 SGHNT and CDR2 YENEEA. Trimming cost V 3 bases and J 0 bases, with 5 bases left between them. The CDR3 is 13 amino acids. DNA for the CDR3: TGTGCCAGCAGCTTCTCAGTGAACACTGAAGCTTTCTTT. The encoded protein is CASSFSVNTEAFF.

J is TRBJ1-2 and V is TRBV7-6; D ambiguous. Germline V gives CDR1 SGHVS, CDR2 FNYEAQ. This CDR3 spans 14 amino acids. Trimming removed 5 bases from V and 4 bases from J, with 14 bases in between. CDR3 in DNA: TGTGCCAGCAGCCGGTCAGCGGTTGGCTATGGCTACACCTTC. Translated: CASSRSAVGYGYTF. Full variable domain (rest looked up from reference TRBV7-6 and TRBJ1-2): GAGVSQSPRYKVTKRGQDVALRCDPISGHVSLYWYRQALGQGPEFLTYFNYEAQQDKSGLPNDRFSAERPEGSISTLTIQRTEQRDSAMYRCASSRSAVGYGYTFGSGTRLTVV.

This clone is a singleton in its sample. The rearrangement joins TRBV18 to TRBJ2-5; 7 positions agree with TRBD1. The CDR3 runs 14 residues. V trimming: 4 bases; J trimming: 3 bases; junction bases outside the gene matches: 5. The germline CDR1 and CDR2 sequences are KGHSH and LQKENI. DNA for the CDR3: TGTGCCAGCTCACACAGGGGAGAGGAAGAGACCCAGTACTTC. Protein sequence: CASSHRGEEETQYF.

The chain couples TRBV7-6 to TRBJ2-5, with TRBD2 matching over 8 bases. Germline trimming cut 2 bases from V and 5 bases from J; bases unmatched to any gene: 7. This CDR3 is built from 15 residues. CDR1 is SGHVS, CDR2 FNYEAQ, per germline. The CDR3 DNA reads TGTGCCAGCAGCTTATTCGCGGGAGGAGGGGAGACCCAGTACTTC. It specifies CASSLFAGGGETQYF.